Each of the 32 T cell receptor beta chains below was sequenced from the same sample in a study of cytomegalovirus exposure and HLA in healthy donors. Clones were sequenced by immunoSEQ multiplex PCR, and TCRdb holds only the in-frame ones, with some missing. The table includes 150,000 to 200,000 clones, 85% detected once. Sequencing used PBMCs. These TCRs come from a man between 25 and 39 years old in good health and CMV-seropositive.

J is TRBJ1-2 and V is TRBV4-3; tentative D call: TRBD1 (5 bases). Deletions cut 7 bases from V and 5 bases from J, with 17 bases between. The CDR3 extends over 14 amino acids. Looked up from germline, CDR1 is LGHNA and CDR2 is YSLEER. The CDR3 sequence: CASNSGGDGYGYTF. DNA for the CDR3: TGCGCCAGCAACTCAGGAGGGGATGGGTATGGCTACACCTTC.

The chain carries TRBV13 and TRBJ2-5; D not certain. The CDR3 is made up of 15 amino acids. The germline V gene has CDR1 PRHDT and CDR2 FYEKMQ (reference sequence). The V end lost 0 bases, the J end lost 4 bases, and 12 bases lay between the germline ends. CDR3 DNA: TGTGCCAGCAGCTTAGGCCGAGGAGTTCTAGAGACCCAGTACTTC. It specifies CASSLGRGVLETQYF.

The gene calls are TRBV6-5 and TRBJ2-2; perhaps TRBD2 as D (5 bases). CDR3 size: 13 residues. In germline, CDR1 is MNHEY, CDR2 SVGAGI. V was clipped by 2 bases and J by 5 bases, with 6 bases between them. This chain's CDR3 is CASSYRETGELFF. The CDR3, as DNA: TGTGCCAGCAGTTACCGGGAAACCGGGGAGCTGTTTTTT.

This clone has more than one count but fewer than ten. At the DNA level, this CDR3 is encoded by other sequences in the same sample as well. The rearrangement joins TRBV6-5 to TRBJ2-7; TRBD1 matches at 8 bases. Germline V gene lookup returns CDR1 MNHEY and CDR2 SVGAGI. V shed 2 bases, J shed 2 bases, and the junction held 2 bases outside the gene matches. The CDR3 sequence is 14 residues long. The CDR3 sequence is CASSYGQGTYEQYF. The CDR3, as DNA: TGTGCCAGCAGTTACGGACAGGGAACCTACGAGCAGTACTTC.

Worth noting for this clone: At one boundary the junction diverges from the germline segment, which might be a read error. The chain employs TRBV7-7 and TRBJ2-7; 9 bases agree with TRBD1. Per germline, CDR1 SSHAT and CDR2 FNYEAQ (reference sequence). The CDR3 totals 17 residues. CDR3 protein: CASSLGWGQGGNYEQYF. The CDR3 DNA sequence: TGTGCTAGCAGCTTAGGATGGGGACAGGGAGGTAACTACGAGCAGTACTTC.

This chain joins TRBV6-5 and TRBJ1-2; 7 bases align to TRBD1. The CDR3 covers 14 residues. Trimming at V came to 0 bases and at J to 8 bases, leaving 6 bases not matched to a gene. CDR1 and CDR2 from the germline V gene are MNHEY and SVGAGI. In DNA, the CDR3 is TGTGCCAGCAGTTACTCGGACAGGTTCGGGGGCTACACCTTC. Translated, it gives CASSYSDRFGGYTF.

The CDR3 DNA follows: TGTGCCAGTGCCCAGGGGGCTTCCTCCTACGAGCAGTACTTC. It encodes CASAQGASSYEQYF. The V gene is TRBV19, the J gene TRBJ2-7, with TRBD1 matching 8 bases. The junction had 6 bases not matched to a gene; V was cut back by 8 bases and J by 0 bases. Germline CDR1 reads LNHDA; CDR2 reads SQIVND (reference sequence). The CDR3 has 14 amino acids.

This chain connects TRBV7-3 to TRBJ2-2; 8 bases map to TRBD1. Germline V gene lookup returns CDR1 SGHTA and CDR2 FQGTGA. V lost 5 bases, J lost 2 bases, and 7 bases stayed unmatched. The length of the CDR3 is 16 residues. The CDR3 coding sequence is TGTGCCAGCAGCCCCCCGACAGGGGACAACACCGGGGAGCTGTTTTTT. It codes for CASSPPTGDNTGELFF.

The CDR3 here is CASSYVRAEGYTF. The CDR3 coding sequence is TGTGCCAGCAGTTACGTCAGGGCGGAAGGCTACACCTTC. V usage is TRBV6-6 and J usage is TRBJ1-2; possibly TRBD1 for D (5 bases). CDR3 length: 13 amino acids. Looked up from germline, CDR1 is MNHNY and CDR2 is SVGAGI (reference sequence). Trimming stripped 2 bases from V and 8 bases from J, with 12 bases between.

The chain employs TRBV5-1 and TRBJ1-1; TRBD1 aligns across 11 bases. Germline loops: CDR1 SGHRS, CDR2 YFSETQ. J lost 8 bases, V lost 0 bases, and 3 bases had no gene match. The CDR3 runs 14 residues. The chain's CDR3 is CASSLVRDRGEAFF. CDR3 nucleotides: TGCGCCAGCAGCTTGGTCCGGGACAGGGGGGAAGCTTTCTTT.

This chain uses TRBV19 with TRBJ2-3; 7 nucleotides agree with TRBD2. V lost 5 bases, J lost 2 bases, and 13 bases stayed unmatched. The CDR3 consists of 17 residues. Germline CDR1 and CDR2: LNHDA and SQIVND (reference sequence). The CDR3 sequence: CASSRGGGRPPTDTQYF. CDR3 in DNA: TGTGCCAGTAGTCGGGGTGGCGGGAGACCCCCCACAGATACGCAGTATTTT.

This chain links TRBV18 with TRBJ2-5, with a weak D call TRBD2 (6 bases). CDR3 size: 15 residues. CDR1 is KGHSH and CDR2 is LQKENI in the germline V gene. The V gene lost 0 bases and the J gene lost 5 bases, with 13 bases spanning the gap. CDR3 in amino acids: CASSPPEGSRETQYF. The DNA of the CDR3 is TGTGCCAGCTCACCACCGGAGGGATCGCGGGAGACCCAGTACTTC.

The sample holds a few counts of this clone. CDR3 region: CASSPMGLGRRYGYTF. CDR3 DNA sequence: TGTGCCAGCTCACCGATGGGACTCGGGAGGAGGTATGGCTACACCTTC. The gene calls are TRBV18 and TRBJ1-2, with D tentatively TRBD1 (5 bases). Germline-derived CDR1 and CDR2 are KGHSH and LQKENI. CDR3 length: 16 amino acids. V was clipped by 3 bases and J by 5 bases, with 19 bases between them.

This clone occurred a few times. CDR3 sequence reads: CASSYQGAAEKLFF. As DNA, the CDR3 is TGTGCCAGCAGCTATCAGGGGGCTGCTGAAAAACTGTTTTTT. V and J are TRBV7-2 and TRBJ1-4; 8 bases are shared with TRBD1. The CDR3 totals 14 residues. CDR1 and CDR2 from the germline V gene are SGHTA and FQGNSA. Trimming took 4 bases from V and 7 from J; bases not matched to a gene: 5.

The genes are TRBV4-3 and TRBJ2-7; TRBD2 matches 8 bases. The CDR3 runs 17 residues. CDR1 and CDR2 (germline): LGHNA, YSLEER. The junction had 11 bases not matched to a gene; V was cut back by 1 base and J by 3 bases. The CDR3 reads CASSQATRGTSSYEQYF. CDR3 bases: TGCGCCAGCAGCCAAGCGACACGGGGGACTAGTAGCTACGAGCAGTACTTC.

J is TRBJ1-4 and V is TRBV29-1; TRBD1 agrees at 10 bases. From germline, CDR1 is SQVTM and CDR2 ANQGSEA. The CDR3 spans 15 residues. V was pared by 4 bases and J by 2 bases, with 4 bases of the junction left unmatched. CDR3 loop: CSVAGQGSTNEKLFF. The CDR3 DNA is TGCAGCGTTGCGGGACAGGGGTCGACTAATGAAAAACTGTTTTTT.

Only one count was recorded for this clone. The rearrangement joins TRBV29-1 to TRBJ1-5, with 7 bases matching TRBD1. This CDR3 is 13 amino acids long. The ends lost 7 bases at V and 6 bases at J; junction bases unmatched: 9. Germline assignment: CDR1 SQVTM and CDR2 ANQGSEA. As DNA, the CDR3 is TGCAGCGACCTCGACAGGGATGGTCAGCCCCAGCATTTT. It specifies CSDLDRDGQPQHF.

Comments on this clone: Germline and junction disagree at one end, which may indicate a read error. The rearrangement uses TRBV7-7 and TRBJ2-3, with a tentative D call TRBD1 (6 bases). Germline CDR1 reads SSHAT; CDR2 reads FNYEAQ (reference sequence). The CDR3 has 17 residues. The CDR3 DNA follows: TGTGCTAGCAGCTTAGATCCAGCAGGGGCTGGCACAGATACGCAGTATTTT. This sequence encodes CASSLDPAGAGTDTQYF.

The genes are TRBV5-1 and TRBJ2-3; 8 bases match TRBD1. The trim removed 4 bases at V and 2 bases at J, leaving 3 bases unmatched. The CDR3 is 14 amino acids. Germline-derived CDR1 and CDR2 are SGHRS and YFSETQ. The CDR3 loop reads CASSPDRVTDTQYF. CDR3 DNA: TGCGCCAGCAGCCCGGACAGGGTCACAGATACGCAGTATTTT.

This chain uses TRBV9 with TRBJ2-3; 10 bases agree with TRBD1. V shed 3 bases and J 4 bases; nucleotides not matched to a gene: 5. This CDR3 is built from 15 residues. Germline V CDR1 and CDR2: SGDLS, YYNGEE. This CDR3 is CASSGQGAPPDTQYF. The CDR3 region has the DNA TGTGCCAGCAGCGGACAGGGGGCGCCCCCAGATACGCAGTATTTT.

The gene calls are TRBV4-1 and TRBJ1-5; D is unresolved. This CDR3 is built from 13 residues. Deletions cut 3 bases from V and 3 bases from J, with 6 bases between. Looked up from germline, CDR1 is MGHRA and CDR2 is YSYEKL. DNA of the CDR3: TGCGCCAGCAGCCACCGGGACAATCAGCCCCAGCATTTT. Translation: CASSHRDNQPQHF.

The CDR3 bases are TGTGCCAGCAGTTCGACAGGGGAGAAGCAGTACTTC. Amino acid sequence: CASSSTGEKQYF. V usage is TRBV6-5 and J usage is TRBJ2-7, with 8 bases identical to TRBD1. Germline V gene lookup returns CDR1 MNHEY and CDR2 SVGAGI. With 4 bases clipped from V and 8 bases from J, the junction kept 4 bases outside the gene matches. The CDR3 loop spans 12 amino acids.

The gene calls are TRBV7-6 and TRBJ2-3; D is unclear. The V end lost 5 bases, the J end lost 4 bases, and 10 bases lay between the germline ends. Germline CDR1 is SGHVS and CDR2 is FNYEAQ. The length of the CDR3 is 13 residues. For the CDR3, the DNA is TGTGCCAGCAGCACTACTCCGGCAGATACGCAGTATTTT. Translation: CASSTTPADTQYF. Combining the CDR3 with reference TRBV7-6 and TRBJ2-3 gives the whole variable domain GAGVSQSPRYKVTKRGQDVALRCDPISGHVSLYWYRQALGQGPEFLTYFNYEAQQDKSGLPNDRFSAERPEGSISTLTIQRTEQRDSAMYRCASSTTPADTQYFGPGTRLTVL.

This clone was found a few times. The CDR3 reads CASSLGGNTEAFF. In DNA, the CDR3 is TGCGCCAGCAGCTTGGGAGGGAACACTGAAGCTTTCTTT. The V and J genes are TRBV5-1 and TRBJ1-1; D is unclear. Germline V CDR1 and CDR2: SGHRS, YFSETQ. Trimming took off 0 bases at V and 1 base at J, with 4 bases between the two ends. The CDR3 consists of 13 residues.

This clone was counted a few times. This sequence joins TRBV7-9 and TRBJ1-6, with 10 bases lining up with TRBD1. Germline V gene lookup returns CDR1 SEHNR and CDR2 FQNEAQ (reference sequence). This CDR3 spans 15 amino acids. The ends lost 8 bases at V and 7 bases at J; junction bases unmatched: 8. In DNA, the CDR3 is TGTGCCAGCGGGGACAGGGGTCGTTCGAATTCACCCCTCCACTTT. This codes for CASGDRGRSNSPLHF.

V usage is TRBV7-2 and J usage is TRBJ1-1; D unclear. Germline V gene lookup returns CDR1 SGHTA and CDR2 FQGNSA. CDR3 length: 14 residues. Deletions cut 5 bases from V and 4 bases from J, with 14 bases between. In DNA, the CDR3 is TGTGCCAGCAGCGGACTTAGAGGTGGCACTGAAGCTTTCTTT. This translates into CASSGLRGGTEAFF.

This chain connects TRBV27 to TRBJ2-7; D may be TRBD2 (6 bases). Germline CDR1 and CDR2: MNHEY and SMNVEV (reference sequence). The CDR3 extends over 18 amino acids. The ends were cut back, 6 bases at V and 2 bases at J, with 26 bases in the middle. CDR3 nucleotides: TGTGCCAGCAGCTCGCGGGTGGGGCGGGATAAATGGACCTACGAGCAGTACTTC. This translates into CASSSRVGRDKWTYEQYF.

The V call is TRBV11-2, the J call TRBJ1-2; 8 bases are a match to TRBD1. V shed 0 bases and J 8 bases; nucleotides not matched to a gene: 8. Germline V lookup: CDR1 SGHAT, CDR2 FQNNGV. CDR3 length equals 15 residues. The CDR3 loop reads CASSLEWTGRTGYTF. Here the CDR3 DNA reads TGTGCCAGCAGCTTAGAGTGGACAGGGAGGACCGGCTACACCTTC.

Only a few counts were recorded for this clone. The chain employs TRBV4-1 and TRBJ1-2, with 7 nucleotides matching TRBD1. With V trimmed by 1 base and J by 0 bases, 5 bases remained unmatched. Germline loops: CDR1 MGHRA, CDR2 YSYEKL. The length of the CDR3 is 16 residues. This chain's CDR3 is CASSQGSDRANYGYTF. The CDR3 DNA reads as TGCGCCAGCAGCCAAGGAAGTGACAGGGCTAACTATGGCTACACCTTC.

This clone was counted a few times. The CDR3 DNA reads as TGTGCTAGTGGTTTCACCACAGAGTCTCGGGACTACGAGCAGTACTTC. This encodes CASGFTTESRDYEQYF. This chain links TRBV12-5 with TRBJ2-7, with D possibly being TRBD2 (5 bases). This CDR3 comprises 16 residues. Trimming removed 3 bases from V and 3 bases from J, with 18 bases in between. Per the germline V gene, CDR1 is LGHNT and CDR2 is FRNRAP.

The V and J genes are TRBV5-1 and TRBJ1-6; TRBD1 aligns across 11 bases. The CDR3 is 17 amino acids. The germline CDR1 and CDR2 sequences are SGHRS and YFSETQ. Germline trimming cut 4 bases from V and 1 base from J; bases unmatched to any gene: 4. Here the CDR3 DNA reads TGCGCCAGCAGCCCTGGACAGGGGGCTTCCTATAATTCACCCCTCCACTTT. This codes for CASSPGQGASYNSPLHF.

The genes are TRBV10-3 and TRBJ2-3; D is perhaps TRBD1 (5 bases). The V gene lost 0 bases and the J gene lost 0 bases, with 10 bases spanning the gap. Germline values: CDR1 ENHRY, CDR2 SYGVKD. CDR3 length: 16 residues. The CDR3, as DNA: TGTGCCATCAGTGAGTCGGGGCAGATAAGCACAGATACGCAGTATTTT. This translates into CAISESGQISTDTQYF.